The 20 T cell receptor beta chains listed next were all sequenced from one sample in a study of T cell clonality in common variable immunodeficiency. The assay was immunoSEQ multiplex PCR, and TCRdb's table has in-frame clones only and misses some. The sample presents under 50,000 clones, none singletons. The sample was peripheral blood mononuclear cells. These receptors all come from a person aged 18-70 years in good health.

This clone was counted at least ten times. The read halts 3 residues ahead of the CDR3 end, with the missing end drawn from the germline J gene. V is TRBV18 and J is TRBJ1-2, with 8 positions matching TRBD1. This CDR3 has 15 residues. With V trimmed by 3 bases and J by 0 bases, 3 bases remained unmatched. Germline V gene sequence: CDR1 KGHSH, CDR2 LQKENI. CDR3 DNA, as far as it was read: TGTGCCAGCTCACCCAGGGGGCAACCTAACTATGGC. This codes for CASSPRGQPNYG. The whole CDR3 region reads CASSPRGQPNYGYTF.

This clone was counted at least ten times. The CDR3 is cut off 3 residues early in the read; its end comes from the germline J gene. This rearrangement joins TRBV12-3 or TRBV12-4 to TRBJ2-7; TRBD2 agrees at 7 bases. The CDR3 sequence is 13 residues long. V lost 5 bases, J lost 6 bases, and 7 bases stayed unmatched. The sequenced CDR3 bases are TGTGCCAGCAGTCCCCGGGAGGCGGGCGAG. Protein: CASSPREAGE. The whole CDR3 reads CASSPREAGEQYF.

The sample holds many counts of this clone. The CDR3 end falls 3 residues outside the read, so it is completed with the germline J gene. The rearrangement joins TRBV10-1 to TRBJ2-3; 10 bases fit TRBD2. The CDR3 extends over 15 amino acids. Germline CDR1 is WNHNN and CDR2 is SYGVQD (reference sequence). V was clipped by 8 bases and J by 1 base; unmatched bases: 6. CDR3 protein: CASVGTSERTDTQYF. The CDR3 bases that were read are TGCGCCAGCGTAGGGACTAGCGAACGCACAGATACG.

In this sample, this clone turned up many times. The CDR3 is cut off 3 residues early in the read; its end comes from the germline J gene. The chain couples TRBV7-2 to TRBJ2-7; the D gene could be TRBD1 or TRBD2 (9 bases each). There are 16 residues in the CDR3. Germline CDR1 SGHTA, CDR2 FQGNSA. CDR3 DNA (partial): TGTGCAAGTCGCTTAGCGGGGGACAGGGAAAAGCACGAG. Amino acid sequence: CASRLAGDREKHE. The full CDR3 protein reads CASRLAGDREKHEQYF. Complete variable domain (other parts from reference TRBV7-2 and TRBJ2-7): GAGVSQSPSNKVTEKGKDVELRCDPISGHTALYWYRQSLGQGLEFLIYFQGNSAPDKSGLPSDRFSAERTGGSVSTLTIQRTQQEDSAVYLCASRLAGDREKHEQYFGPGTRLTVT.

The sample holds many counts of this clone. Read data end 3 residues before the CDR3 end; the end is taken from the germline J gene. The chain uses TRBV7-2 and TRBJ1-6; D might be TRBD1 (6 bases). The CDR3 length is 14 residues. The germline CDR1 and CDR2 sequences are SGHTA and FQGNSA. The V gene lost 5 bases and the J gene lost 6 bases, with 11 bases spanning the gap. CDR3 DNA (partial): TGTGCCAGCAGCGGTGGACAGTCTAATTCACCC. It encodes CASSGGQSNSP. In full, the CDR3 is CASSGGQSNSPLHF.

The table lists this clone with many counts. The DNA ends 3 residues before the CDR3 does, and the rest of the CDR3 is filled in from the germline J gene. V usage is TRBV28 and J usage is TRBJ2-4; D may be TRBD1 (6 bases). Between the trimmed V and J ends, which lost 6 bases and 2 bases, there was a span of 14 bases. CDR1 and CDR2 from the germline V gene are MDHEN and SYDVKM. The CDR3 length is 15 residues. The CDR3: CASSPQDRPKNIQYF. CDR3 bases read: TGTGCCAGCAGCCCTCAGGACAGACCCAAAAACATT.

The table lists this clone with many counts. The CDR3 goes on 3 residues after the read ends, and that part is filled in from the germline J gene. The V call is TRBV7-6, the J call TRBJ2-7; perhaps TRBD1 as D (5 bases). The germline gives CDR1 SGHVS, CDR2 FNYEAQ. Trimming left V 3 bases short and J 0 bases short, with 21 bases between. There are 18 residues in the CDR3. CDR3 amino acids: CASSFSQARSQGSYEQYF. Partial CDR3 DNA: TGTGCCAGCAGCTTTTCACAGGCGCGATCTCAGGGCTCCTACGAG.

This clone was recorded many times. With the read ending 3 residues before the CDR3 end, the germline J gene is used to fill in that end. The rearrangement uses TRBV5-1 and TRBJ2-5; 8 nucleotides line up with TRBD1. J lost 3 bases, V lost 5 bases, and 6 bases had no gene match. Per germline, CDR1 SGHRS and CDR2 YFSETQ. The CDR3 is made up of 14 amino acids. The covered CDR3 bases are TGCGCCAGCAGGGACAGGGTAAGGGAAGAGACC. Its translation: CASRDRVREET. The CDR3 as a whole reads CASRDRVREETQYF. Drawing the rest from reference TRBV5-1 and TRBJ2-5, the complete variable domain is KAGVTQTPRYLIKTRGQQVTLSCSPISGHRSVSWYQQTPGQGLQFLFEYFSETQRNKGNFPGRFSGRQFSNSRSEMNVSTLELGDSALYLCASRDRVREETQYFGPGTRLLVL.

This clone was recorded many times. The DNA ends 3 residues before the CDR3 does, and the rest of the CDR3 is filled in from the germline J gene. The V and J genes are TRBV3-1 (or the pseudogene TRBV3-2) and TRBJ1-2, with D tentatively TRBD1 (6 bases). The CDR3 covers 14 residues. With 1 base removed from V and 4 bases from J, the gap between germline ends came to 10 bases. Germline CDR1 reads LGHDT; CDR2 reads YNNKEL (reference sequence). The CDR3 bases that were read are TGTGCCAGCAGCCAAGGACAGGCAGGCTATGGC. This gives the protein CASSQGQAGYG. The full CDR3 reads CASSQGQAGYGYTF.

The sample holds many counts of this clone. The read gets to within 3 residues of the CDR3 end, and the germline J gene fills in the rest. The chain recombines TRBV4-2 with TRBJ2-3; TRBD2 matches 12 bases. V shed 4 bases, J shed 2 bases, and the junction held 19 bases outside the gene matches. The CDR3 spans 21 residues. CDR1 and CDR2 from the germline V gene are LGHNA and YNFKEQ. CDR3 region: CASSPLAGGHRAGELTDTQYF. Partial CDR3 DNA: TGTGCCAGCAGCCCTCTAGCGGGGGGGCATCGCGCGGGAGAGCTCACAGATACG.

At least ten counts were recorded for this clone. The part of the CDR3 DNA that was read is TGTGCCAGCAGCTTAGACAGAATCTCTGGAAACACC. Translation gives CASSLDRISGNT. The full CDR3 sequence reads CASSLDRISGNTIYF. The chain uses TRBV11-2 and TRBJ1-3; no clear D. The read stops 3 residues short of the end of the CDR3; the missing end is completed from the germline J gene. V lost 0 bases and J lost 0, with 6 bases in between. The CDR3 sequence is 15 residues long. Looked up from germline, CDR1 is SGHAT and CDR2 is FQNNGV.

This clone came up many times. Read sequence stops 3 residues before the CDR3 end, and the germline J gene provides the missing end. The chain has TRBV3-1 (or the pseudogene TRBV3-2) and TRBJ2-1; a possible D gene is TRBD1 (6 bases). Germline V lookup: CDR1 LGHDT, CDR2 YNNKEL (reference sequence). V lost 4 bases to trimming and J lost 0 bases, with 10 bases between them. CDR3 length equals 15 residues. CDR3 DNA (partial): TGTGCCAGCAGCCGGGACACCGACTCCTACAATGAG. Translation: CASSRDTDSYNE. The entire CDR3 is CASSRDTDSYNEQFF.

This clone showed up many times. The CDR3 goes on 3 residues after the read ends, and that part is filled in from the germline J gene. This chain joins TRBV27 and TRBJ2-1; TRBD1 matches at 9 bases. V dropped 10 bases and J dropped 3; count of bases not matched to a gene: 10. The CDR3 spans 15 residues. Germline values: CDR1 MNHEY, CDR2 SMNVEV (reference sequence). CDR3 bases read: TGTGCCATCCGGGACAGGGATGGGGTCTACAATGAG. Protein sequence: CAIRDRDGVYNE. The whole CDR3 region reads CAIRDRDGVYNEQFF.

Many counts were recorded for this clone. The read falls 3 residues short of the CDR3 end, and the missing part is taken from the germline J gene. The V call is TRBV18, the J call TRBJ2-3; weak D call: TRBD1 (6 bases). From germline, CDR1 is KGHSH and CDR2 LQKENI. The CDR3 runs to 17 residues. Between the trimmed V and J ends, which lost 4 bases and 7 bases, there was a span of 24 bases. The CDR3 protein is CASSQNSQGTLANTQYF. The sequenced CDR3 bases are TGTGCCAGCTCACAAAATTCACAGGGAACTTTGGCAAATACG.

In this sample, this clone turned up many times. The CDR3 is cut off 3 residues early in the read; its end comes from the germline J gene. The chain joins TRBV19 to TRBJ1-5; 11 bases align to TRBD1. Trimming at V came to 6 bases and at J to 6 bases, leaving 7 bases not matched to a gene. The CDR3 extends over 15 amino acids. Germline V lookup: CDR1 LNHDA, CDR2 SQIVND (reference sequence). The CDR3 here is CASSPRDRGIQPQHF. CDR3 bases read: TGTGCCAGTAGCCCGCGGGACAGGGGGATTCAGCCC.

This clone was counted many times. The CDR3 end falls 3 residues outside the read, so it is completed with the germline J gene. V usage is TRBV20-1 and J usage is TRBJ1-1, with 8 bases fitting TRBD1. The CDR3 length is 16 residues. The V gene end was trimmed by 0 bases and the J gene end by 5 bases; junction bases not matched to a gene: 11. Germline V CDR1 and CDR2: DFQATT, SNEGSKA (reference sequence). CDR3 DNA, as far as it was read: TGCAGTGCTAGAGATCAGGCAGGGGGCGAGGCAACTGAA. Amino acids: CSARDQAGGEATE. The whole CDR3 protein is CSARDQAGGEATEAFF.

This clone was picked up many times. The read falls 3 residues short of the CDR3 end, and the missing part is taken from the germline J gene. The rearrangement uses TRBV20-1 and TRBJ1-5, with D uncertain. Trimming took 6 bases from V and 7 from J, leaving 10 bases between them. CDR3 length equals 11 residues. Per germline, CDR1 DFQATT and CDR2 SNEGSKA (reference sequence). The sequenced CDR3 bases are TGCAGTGCAACTAGAGGCCAGCCC. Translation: CSATRGQP. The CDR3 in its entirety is CSATRGQPQHF.

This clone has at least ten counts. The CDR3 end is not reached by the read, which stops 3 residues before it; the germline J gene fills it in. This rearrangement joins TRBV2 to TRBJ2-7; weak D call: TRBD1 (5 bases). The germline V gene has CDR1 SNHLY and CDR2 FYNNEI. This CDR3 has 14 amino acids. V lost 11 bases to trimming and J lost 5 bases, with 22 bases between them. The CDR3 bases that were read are TGTGCCGTAGTCGTAAGGGGCCGACGCGACGAG. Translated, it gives CAVVVRGRRDE. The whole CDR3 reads CAVVVRGRRDEQYF.

This chain's CDR3 is CAWSGGARGYTDTYTF. The covered CDR3 bases are TGTGCCTGGAGTGGCGGGGCCCGGGGCTACACAGATACC. J is TRBJ1-2 and V is TRBV30; possible D gene TRBD1, 5 bases. The CDR3 end lies 3 residues beyond the end of the read and is filled in from the germline J gene. Germline CDR1 is GTSNPN and CDR2 is SVGIG (reference sequence). CDR3 length: 16 residues.

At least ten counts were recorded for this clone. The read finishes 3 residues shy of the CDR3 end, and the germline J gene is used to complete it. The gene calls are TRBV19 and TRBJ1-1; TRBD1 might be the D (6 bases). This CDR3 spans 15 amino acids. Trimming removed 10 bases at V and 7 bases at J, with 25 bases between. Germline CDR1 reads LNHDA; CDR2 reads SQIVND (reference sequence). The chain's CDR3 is CATRMTSGGADEAFF. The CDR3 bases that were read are TGTGCCACCAGGATGACGAGTGGGGGGGCCGATGAA.